Below are 9 T cell receptor beta chains sequenced from a single sample in a study of T-cell memory formation after mild COVID-19. MiXCR, applied by TCRdb to the 5' RACE reads, yields one record per CDR3 protein. The top ten hold 8.5% to 9% of the sample, which has about 430,000 distinct CDR3 sequences, roughly 24% seen once. The sequenced sample was PBMCs or a T cell subset sorted from them (not recorded which). The receptors stem from an adult woman who had mild COVID-19 (a few samples of this study predate the infection). Cell type and time point are not known.

The gene calls are TRBV4-1 and TRBJ2-7; D unresolved. The CDR3 runs 14 residues. The germline V gene has CDR1 MGHRA and CDR2 YSYEKL. V dropped 3 bases and J dropped 0 bases, with 9 bases sitting between them. In DNA form, the CDR3 reads TGCGCCAGCAGCCAGGCCCACCCCTCCTACGAGCAGTACTTC. Translated, it gives CASSQAHPSYEQYF.

This clonotype was observed a handful of times. The V call is TRBV24-1, the J call TRBJ2-2; 11 nucleotides line up with TRBD2. The CDR3 runs to 14 residues. V lost 9 bases and J lost 5; bases outside the gene matches: 4. Germline V CDR1 and CDR2: KGHDR, SFDVKD. The CDR3 loop reads CATGLAGGTGELFF. Here the CDR3 DNA reads TGTGCCACCGGGCTAGCGGGAGGTACCGGGGAGCTGTTTTTT.

This clonotype was seen ten or more times. This sequence joins TRBV3-1 and TRBJ1-1; no definite D call. Germline CDR1 LGHDT, CDR2 YNNKEL (reference sequence). Trimming cost V 1 base and J 11 bases, with 8 bases left between them. The CDR3 spans 11 residues. The CDR3 spells CASSQGFSAFF. The CDR3 nucleotides are TGTGCCAGCAGCCAAGGTTTTTCGGCTTTCTTT.

The J gene is TRBJ2-5, the V gene TRBV20-1; D possibly uses TRBD1 or TRBD2 (5 bases each). Germline values: CDR1 DFQATT, CDR2 SNEGSKA (reference sequence). This CDR3 region has 18 residues. Trimming cost V 0 bases and J 6 bases, with 26 bases left between them. CDR3 coding DNA: TGCAGTGCTAGAGATTACCCCACGGGGCCTCACCTCGGCCAGACCCAGTACTTC. Translation: CSARDYPTGPHLGQTQYF.

This clonotype was counted only a few times. V and J are TRBV7-6 and TRBJ2-3, with D possibly matching TRBD1 (6 bases). There are 18 residues in the CDR3. Germline CDR1 SGHVS, CDR2 FNYEAQ. V shed 4 bases and J shed 3 bases, with 23 bases lying between them. The CDR3 spells CASSSQILQGEVTDTQYF. The CDR3 coding sequence is TGTGCCAGCAGCTCGCAAATTTTACAGGGAGAAGTAACAGATACGCAGTATTTT.

J is TRBJ2-1 and V is TRBV12-3 or TRBV12-4; D is unresolved. V dropped 3 bases and J dropped 8 bases, with 26 bases sitting between them. The CDR3 is 18 amino acids. CDR3 protein: CASSFPKVAERFGDEQFF. CDR3 bases: TGTGCCAGCAGTTTCCCCAAAGTGGCGGAGAGGTTTGGGGATGAGCAGTTCTTC.

This clonotype has just a few counts. The V and J genes are TRBV15 and TRBJ1-5; D gene uncertain. V lost 1 base to trimming and J lost 6 bases, with 13 bases between them. Germline lookup yields CDR1 LNHNV and CDR2 YYDKDF (reference sequence). CDR3 length: 15 residues. The CDR3 region is CATSRVGGARQPQHF. The CDR3 DNA reads TGTGCCACCAGCAGAGTTGGAGGTGCCCGTCAGCCCCAGCATTTT.

J is TRBJ2-7 and V is TRBV7-9; 7 bases map to TRBD1. Germline values: CDR1 SEHNR, CDR2 FQNEAQ (reference sequence). The V gene end was trimmed by 5 bases and the J gene end by 0 bases; junction bases not matched to a gene: 10. The CDR3 loop spans 16 amino acids. Here the CDR3 reads CASSDQGQLNSYEQYF. The CDR3 nucleotides read TGTGCCAGCAGCGATCAGGGACAGCTTAACTCCTACGAGCAGTACTTC.

This chain links TRBV2 with TRBJ1-1; D is unclear. Germline V gives CDR1 SNHLY, CDR2 FYNNEI. This CDR3 spans 11 amino acids. Between the trimmed V and J ends, which lost 4 bases and 6 bases, there was a span of 6 bases. Here the CDR3 DNA reads TGTGCCAGCAGTGTAAGGGCTGAAGCTTTCTTT. Protein sequence: CASSVRAEAFF.